Included here is one TCR beta chain sequence, with context. Its antigen remains unidentified. No base quality information exists; no much larger clone differs at one position. Participants in the prospective study were enrolled through a virtual design, were aged roughly 18 to 90 years, and lived in approximately 24 United States geographic areas. In the prospective study, cohorts were assigned on the basis of participant-reported clinical history obtained from a screening survey and a study questionnaire. Exposed participants were defined as having been in contact with someone with a PCR-confirmed or clinician-diagnosed COVID-19 case within 2 weeks of study entry. In the prospective study, whole blood, serum and a nasopharyngeal or oropharyngeal swab were collected from each participant by mobile phlebotomists. Prospective study participants could optionally give additional blood draws and questionnaires over a roughly 2-month period. Prospective study blood samples were shipped either frozen or at room temperature before DNA extraction.

This entry is derived from a study of blood T cell repertoires in COVID-19 (dated by TCRdb to between 2020 and 2021). As for the study more broadly: Samples covering the acute and convalescent phases of COVID-19 were provided by collaborators in the United States, Italy and Spain. A freely available public database, intended as a resource for researchers studying the immune response to SARS-CoV-2, is where the repertoires were released. Samples were obtained from the ongoing ImmuneRACE study (first 160 participants) and from some 1,300 subjects provided by 6 global collaborators. Subjects who had been exposed to COVID-19, were actively infected with it, or had recovered from it provided the deeply sampled blood TCRbeta repertoires that made up the dataset. Sample metadata almost always included a de-identified subject ID, COVID-19 status, age in years and sex. Where available, HLA class I and class II types were obtained from metadata supplied by the sample provider rather than from assay-based typing. The material from the prospective study consisted of cDNA or gDNA derived from T cells, B-cell-depleted T cells, or PBMCs.

The immunoSEQ Assay, a bias-controlled multiplex PCR, was used to amplify TCRbeta CDR3 regions from genomic DNA. As for the authors' bioinformatics: The number of nucleated cells in each sample was estimated by amplification of reference gene primers within the assay. Sequence reads were collapsed and filtered to measure the absolute abundance of every unique TCRbeta CDR3 rearrangement. Productive Simpson clonality was computed per sample as the square root of Simpson's diversity index over productive rearrangements. Held by TCRdb, this immuneACCESS table contains in-frame sequences only and omits some clones. Under half of the omission traces to an unresolved V gene where checked; the cause of the rest is unknown. V and J calls and clone size follow that table, whereas D and trimming were derived from the DNA. The sample table lists around 250,000 clones, around 84% of them with a count of one. Approximately 6.6% of the sample goes to the ten largest clones.

The investigation overall reported the following: How much clinical and demographic metadata was included differed by source and by participant, and the metadata was provided uncurated.

This TCR derives from a woman between 50 and 59 years old who had been exposed to COVID-19. Input material: PBMCs or T cells enriched from blood (not recorded which).

In nucleotide form, the sequence is TGTGCCAGTAGTGGGACAGGGGCCTACGAGCAGTACTTC. Its translation is CASSGTGAYEQYF. The sequence is built from TRBV19 and TRBJ2-7; TRBD1 fits 10 bases in the junction. The V end gives up 5 bases and the J end 2 bases, leaving 0 bases in the junction not matched to a gene. Inclusive of the bounding cysteine and phenylalanine, the CDR3 is 13 residues long. Only the CDR3 region is kept as DNA, spanning 39 bases read in frame from base 1. Reading the germline V gene (reference sequence) gives CDR1 LNHDA and CDR2 SQIVND.